What follows are 27 T cell receptor beta chains derived from one specimen sequenced in a study of cytomegalovirus exposure and HLA in healthy donors. The PCR contained 60 Vbeta and 13 Jbeta primers. TCRdb keeps only in-frame clones here, not all; method: immunoSEQ multiplex PCR. This sample has 150,000 to 200,000 clones, with around 78% found just once. Sequencing used PBMCs. All receptors derive from a woman in her twenties or thirties in good health and CMV-seropositive.

The count of this clone is one. The CDR3 nucleotides read TGTGCCAGCAGCTCCCGAGCGGGAGCATCAGATACGCAGTATTTT. Its protein product is CASSSRAGASDTQYF. The chain recombines TRBV7-2 with TRBJ2-3; TRBD2 matches 8 bases. This CDR3 is 15 amino acids long. J lost 4 bases, V lost 4 bases, and 7 bases had no gene match. Looked up from germline, CDR1 is SGHTA and CDR2 is FQGNSA.

This chain links TRBV2 with TRBJ1-1; D is uncertain. Germline assignment: CDR1 SNHLY and CDR2 FYNNEI. V shed 2 bases and J shed 7 bases, with 8 bases lying between them. The CDR3 has 12 residues. Written as DNA, the CDR3 is TGTGCCAGCAGTGAAAAGCTTAATGAAGCTTTCTTT. Translation: CASSEKLNEAFF.

The gene calls are TRBV6-6 and TRBJ2-7; 10 bases fit TRBD1. V gave up 2 bases and J gave up 6 bases; unmatched junction bases: 10. Germline V gives CDR1 MNHNY, CDR2 SVGAGI (reference sequence). The CDR3 has 16 amino acids. The CDR3 is CASSYGAGTGASEQYF. DNA for the CDR3: TGTGCCAGCAGTTACGGGGCTGGGACAGGGGCTTCCGAGCAGTACTTC.

In DNA, the CDR3 is TGTGCTAGTGGGGGTGGTAGCAGTGTAGTCAATGAGCAGTTCTTC. This sequence encodes CASGGGSSVVNEQFF. The chain uses TRBV12-5 and TRBJ2-1; no firm D call. The V and J ends lost 6 bases and 6 bases respectively, with 18 bases between them. The CDR3 length is 15 residues. Germline CDR1 is LGHNT and CDR2 is FRNRAP.

The chain combines TRBV6-6 with TRBJ1-3; D unclear. Germline CDR1 reads MNHNY; CDR2 reads SVGAGI (reference sequence). The CDR3 runs 15 residues. Trimming removed 5 bases at V and 3 bases at J, with 14 bases between. In DNA form, the CDR3 reads TGTGCCAGCAGTCCTACCCCCCCTCGTGGAAACACCATATATTTT. Its protein is CASSPTPPRGNTIYF.

The chain links TRBV9 to TRBJ2-5; D not certain. Trimming removed 5 bases from V and 4 bases from J, with 12 bases in between. Germline V lookup: CDR1 SGDLS, CDR2 YYNGEE. The CDR3 length is 13 residues. The CDR3 bases are TGTGCCAGCAGTCCTCGACTGGGAGAGACCCAGTACTTC. It specifies CASSPRLGETQYF.

The chain joins TRBV7-8 to TRBJ2-3; D might be TRBD2 (5 bases). V was clipped by 5 bases and J by 2 bases, with 11 bases between them. Germline CDR1 and CDR2: SGHVS and FQNEAQ. The length of the CDR3 is 14 residues. CDR3 bases: TGTGCCAGCAGCGCGGGTTTGGACACAGATACGCAGTATTTT. It encodes CASSAGLDTDTQYF.

The chain recombines TRBV5-1 with TRBJ2-1, with 7 positions matching TRBD1. The CDR3 sequence is 17 residues long. V dropped 3 bases and J dropped 4; count of bases not matched to a gene: 13. Germline CDR1 reads SGHRS; CDR2 reads YFSETQ. DNA of the CDR3: TGCGCCAGCAGCTGGGATAAACAGGGGATAACATACAATGAGCAGTTCTTC. It specifies CASSWDKQGITYNEQFF.

V usage is TRBV5-4 and J usage is TRBJ2-7, with a weak D call TRBD2 (6 bases). The CDR3 is made up of 13 amino acids. Per germline, CDR1 SGHNT and CDR2 YYREEE (reference sequence). V was clipped by 4 bases and J by 6 bases, with 14 bases between them. The CDR3 protein is CASSQRVEAEQYF. CDR3 nucleotide sequence: TGTGCCAGCAGCCAGCGGGTGGAGGCCGAGCAGTACTTC.

The chain recombines TRBV30 with TRBJ1-2, with unresolved D. The length of the CDR3 is 13 residues. CDR1 and CDR2 from the germline V gene are GTSNPN and SVGIG (reference sequence). The CDR3 protein is CAGARVGSYGYTF. The CDR3 DNA sequence: TGTGCTGGCGCGAGGGTCGGGAGCTATGGCTACACCTTC.

In its sample, this clone was seen a few times. V is TRBV4-3 and J is TRBJ1-6, with TRBD1 matching over 8 bases. Germline CDR1 reads LGHNA; CDR2 reads YSLEER. Trimming took 3 bases from V and 6 from J; bases not matched to a gene: 1. This CDR3 comprises 14 residues. The CDR3 DNA reads as TGCGCCAGCAGCCAGGACAGGGCTAATTCACCCCTCCACTTT. It specifies CASSQDRANSPLHF.

The chain links TRBV9 to TRBJ2-3; 11 bases agree with TRBD2. V was clipped by 3 bases and J by 5 bases; unmatched bases: 14. Looked up from germline, CDR1 is SGDLS and CDR2 is YYNGEE. This CDR3 spans 18 amino acids. CDR3 sequence (DNA): TGTGCCAGCAGCGGAGGGACTAGCGGCGCCTCCGGGGAAGATACGCAGTATTTT. This codes for CASSGGTSGASGEDTQYF.

For the CDR3, the DNA is TGCAGCGTTGGAGGAGGAAGCACAGATACGCAGTATTTT. Its protein product is CSVGGGSTDTQYF. This chain joins TRBV29-1 and TRBJ2-3, with D possibly TRBD2 on 5 matching bases. Trimming took off 4 bases at V and 0 bases at J, with 8 bases between the two ends. The CDR3 consists of 13 residues. Germline V CDR1 and CDR2: SQVTM, ANQGSEA.

The CDR3 reads CASSLGGEGSPLHF. The CDR3 DNA reads TGTGCCAGCAGCTTAGGTGGAGAGGGTTCACCCCTCCACTTT. The gene calls are TRBV7-2 and TRBJ1-6; D uncertain. Trimming cost V 1 base and J 9 bases, with 10 bases left between them. The germline CDR1 and CDR2 sequences are SGHTA and FQGNSA. This CDR3 region has 14 residues.

V gene TRBV12-5 combines with J gene TRBJ2-7; TRBD1 might be the D (5 bases). This CDR3 contains 12 residues. Germline values: CDR1 LGHNT, CDR2 FRNRAP. V lost 6 bases to trimming and J lost 3 bases, with 9 bases between them. DNA of the CDR3: TGTGCTAGTGGCCCCGACAGCTACGAGCAGTACTTC. Amino acid sequence: CASGPDSYEQYF.

V usage is TRBV7-2 and J usage is TRBJ2-7; 8 bases are shared with TRBD1. The V gene end was trimmed by 4 bases and the J gene end by 5 bases; junction bases not matched to a gene: 7. The CDR3 totals 14 residues. The V gene's germline CDR1 is SGHTA and CDR2 FQGNSA. CDR3 amino acids: CASSSRTGTDEQYF. For the CDR3, the DNA is TGTGCCAGCAGCTCCAGGACAGGGACGGACGAGCAGTACTTC.

The J gene is TRBJ2-3, the V gene TRBV27; TRBD2 matches 12 bases. CDR3 length: 18 residues. V lost 2 bases and J lost 0; bases outside the gene matches: 6. Per germline, CDR1 MNHEY and CDR2 SMNVEV (reference sequence). CDR3 in amino acids: CASSLIGLAGGSTDTQYF. The CDR3 DNA reads as TGTGCCAGCAGTTTAATTGGTCTAGCGGGAGGGAGCACAGATACGCAGTATTTT.

The rearrangement joins TRBV7-2 to TRBJ2-5; the match to TRBD1 covers 8 bases. Germline V gene lookup returns CDR1 SGHTA and CDR2 FQGNSA. This CDR3 has 15 amino acids. V lost 5 bases and J lost 3; bases outside the gene matches: 8. The CDR3 here is CASSDRQGSEETQYF. CDR3 nucleotide sequence: TGTGCCAGCAGCGATAGACAGGGGTCGGAAGAGACCCAGTACTTC.

V and J are TRBV10-3 and TRBJ1-2; D unresolved. Trimming took 3 bases from V and 4 from J, leaving 15 bases between them. The CDR3 totals 15 residues. The germline V gene has CDR1 ENHRY and CDR2 SYGVKD. The CDR3 DNA is TGTGCCATCAGTGAAATCCTCTACGCTGGCTATGGCTACACCTTC. Translation gives CAISEILYAGYGYTF.

J is TRBJ2-7 and V is TRBV6-5; D is possibly TRBD2 (5 bases). In germline, CDR1 is MNHEY, CDR2 SVGAGI. V was cut by 1 base and J by 1 base, with 8 bases left in between. The CDR3 contains 14 residues. The chain's CDR3 is CASSYWTGSYEQYF. The CDR3 DNA is TGTGCCAGCAGTTACTGGACTGGTTCCTACGAGCAGTACTTC.

The J gene is TRBJ1-2, the V gene TRBV4-3; D unclear. Germline V lookup: CDR1 LGHNA, CDR2 YSLEER. This CDR3 has 17 residues. V lost 1 base and J 4 bases, leaving 19 bases between the germline ends. The CDR3 protein is CASSQAFPPGFVYGYTF. For the CDR3, the DNA is TGCGCCAGCAGCCAAGCATTCCCCCCCGGTTTCGTCTATGGCTACACCTTC.

The chain links TRBV11-2 to TRBJ2-1, with 10 nucleotides matching TRBD2. The CDR3 consists of 16 residues. The ends lost 4 bases at V and 9 bases at J; junction bases unmatched: 12. Germline V lookup: CDR1 SGHAT, CDR2 FQNNGV. This chain's CDR3 is CASSSFTGTSVFEQFF. For the CDR3, the DNA is TGTGCCAGCAGCTCCTTTACCGGGACTAGCGTTTTTGAGCAGTTCTTC.

The chain has TRBV30 and TRBJ2-5; no clear D gene. CDR1 is GTSNPN, CDR2 SVGIG, per germline (reference sequence). The CDR3 extends over 13 amino acids. V gave up 0 bases and J gave up 1 base, with 6 bases separating them. In DNA form, the CDR3 reads TGTGCCTGGAGTGTAGCTTTCCAAGAGACCCAGTACTTC. Its protein product is CAWSVAFQETQYF.

This clone was observed a few times. This CDR3 reads CSVKGGVYKAFF. Written as DNA, the CDR3 is TGCAGCGTGAAGGGCGGGGTTTATAAAGCTTTCTTT. V usage is TRBV29-1 and J usage is TRBJ1-1; D not certain. Trimming stripped 6 bases from V and 9 bases from J, with 17 bases between. Germline CDR1 reads SQVTM; CDR2 reads ANQGSEA. The CDR3 sequence is 12 residues long. Combining the CDR3 with reference TRBV29-1 and TRBJ1-1 gives the whole variable domain SAVISQKPSRDICQRGTSLTIQCQVDSQVTMMFWYRQQPGQSLTLIATANQGSEATYESGFVIDKFPISRPNLTFSTLTVSNMSPEDSSIYLCSVKGGVYKAFFGQGTRLTVV.

The V and J genes are TRBV2 and TRBJ1-1, with a weak D call TRBD1 (6 bases). The CDR3 runs to 12 residues. Looked up from germline, CDR1 is SNHLY and CDR2 is FYNNEI. Trimming left V 10 bases short and J 5 bases short, with 14 bases between. The CDR3 coding sequence is TGTGCCACACGGTCCGGGACAACTGAAGCTTTCTTT. Amino acids: CATRSGTTEAFF.

The V gene is TRBV6-5, the J gene TRBJ2-3, with 10 bases fitting TRBD2. The CDR3 is made up of 15 amino acids. J was trimmed by 0 bases and V by 7 bases; bases with no gene match: 4. Germline V CDR1 and CDR2: MNHEY, SVGAGI. The chain's CDR3 is CASTLLAGSTDTQYF. CDR3 bases: TGTGCCAGCACCCTACTAGCGGGGAGCACAGATACGCAGTATTTT.

The chain joins TRBV11-2 to TRBJ1-1, with TRBD1 as a possible D gene (5 bases). CDR3 size: 16 residues. Germline V gene data show CDR1 as SGHAT and CDR2 as FQNNGV. V lost 1 base to trimming and J lost 8 bases, with 20 bases between them. CDR3 amino acids: CASSLASGYLLKEAFF. In DNA form, the CDR3 reads TGTGCCAGCAGCTTAGCCTCAGGGTACCTTTTGAAGGAAGCTTTCTTT.